Listed here are 22 T cell receptor beta chains from one sample, sequenced in a study of T cells in localized non-small cell lung cancer. The protocol was immunoSEQ multiplex PCR, while the TCRdb copy is restricted to in-frame clones and leaves out a portion. This table holds 100,000 to 150,000 clones, more than 70% found once. The specimen was peripheral blood, collected before any cancer treatment. Receptors originate from a female donor older than 55 with stage I lung adenocarcinoma.

This rearrangement joins TRBV5-6 to TRBJ1-5; D is possibly TRBD1 (5 bases). V was cut by 5 bases and J by 5 bases, with 11 bases left in between. The CDR3 spans 13 residues. Germline-derived CDR1 and CDR2 are SGHDT and YYEEEE. CDR3 sequence reads: CASSGGEDQPQHF. DNA for the CDR3: TGTGCCAGCAGTGGGGGGGAGGATCAGCCCCAGCATTTT.

This chain uses TRBV4-1 with TRBJ2-1; 10 bases align to TRBD2. V was pared by 0 bases and J by 8 bases, with 4 bases of the junction left unmatched. CDR1 is MGHRA and CDR2 is YSYEKL in the germline V gene. This CDR3 contains 15 residues. In DNA form, the CDR3 reads TGCGCCAGCAGCCAAGATCGCCTAGCGGGAGATGAGCAGTTCTTC. As protein: CASSQDRLAGDEQFF.

The rearrangement joins TRBV5-1 to TRBJ2-1; 7 bases are shared with TRBD2. The V gene's germline CDR1 is SGHRS and CDR2 YFSETQ. With V trimmed by 0 bases and J by 7 bases, 4 bases remained unmatched. This CDR3 has 14 residues. CDR3 DNA sequence: TGCGCCAGCAGCTTGGAGACTAGCTTTAATGAGCAGTTCTTC. Its translation is CASSLETSFNEQFF.

The rearrangement links TRBV27 to TRBJ2-1; 7 nucleotides match TRBD2. In germline, CDR1 is MNHEY, CDR2 SMNVEV (reference sequence). J lost 4 bases, V lost 5 bases, and 8 bases had no gene match. The CDR3 totals 15 residues. DNA for the CDR3: TGTGCCAGCAGTAAAACTAGCGCCTTATACAATGAGCAGTTCTTC. Encoded protein: CASSKTSALYNEQFF.

This chain joins TRBV29-1 and TRBJ2-3; 7 nucleotides match TRBD2. CDR3 length: 12 residues. Germline-derived CDR1 and CDR2 are SQVTM and ANQGSEA. J was trimmed by 4 bases and V by 3 bases; bases with no gene match: 1. The CDR3: CSVDTSADTQYF. As DNA, the CDR3 is TGCAGCGTTGATACTAGCGCAGATACGCAGTATTTT.

The genes are TRBV29-1 and TRBJ1-2; D perhaps matches TRBD1 (6 bases). Germline-derived CDR1 and CDR2 are SQVTM and ANQGSEA. V lost 6 bases and J lost 0, with 17 bases in between. The CDR3 sequence is 15 residues long. Written as DNA, the CDR3 is TGCAGCGTCGGAGACAGGCCCCTTGCTAACTATGGCTACACCTTC. Translating it yields CSVGDRPLANYGYTF.

The CDR3 loop is CASLLGQGYGNTIYF. In DNA form, the CDR3 reads TGTGCCAGCCTTCTAGGACAGGGGTATGGAAACACCATATATTTT. The V and J genes are TRBV28 and TRBJ1-3; TRBD1 agrees at 9 bases. The CDR3 is 15 amino acids. Trimming removed 8 bases from V and 3 bases from J; junction bases left unmatched: 8. Per germline, CDR1 MDHEN and CDR2 SYDVKM.

This chain connects TRBV5-4 to TRBJ1-2, with a tentative D call TRBD1 (6 bases). V lost 4 bases and J lost 4, with 20 bases in between. The CDR3 extends over 16 amino acids. Germline V gene sequence: CDR1 SGHNT, CDR2 YYREEE (reference sequence). The CDR3 DNA is TGTGCCAGCAGCCCGCCTCGGACAGCCTTAGCCTATGGCTACACCTTC. Residues: CASSPPRTALAYGYTF.

The chain recombines TRBV29-1 with TRBJ2-7; a weak D match, TRBD2 (5 bases). CDR3 length: 14 residues. Germline V gene sequence: CDR1 SQVTM, CDR2 ANQGSEA. V lost 0 bases and J 4 bases, leaving 13 bases between the germline ends. Written as DNA, the CDR3 is TGCAGCGTTGAAGAAAAAGGGAGAGGGTACGAGCAGTACTTC. Translation: CSVEEKGRGYEQYF.

This chain links TRBV5-6 with TRBJ1-2; D gene unclear. Germline V lookup: CDR1 SGHDT, CDR2 YYEEEE. The CDR3 is 14 amino acids. The germline V and J ends were trimmed by 0 bases and 8 bases, with 14 bases remaining between them. In DNA form, the CDR3 reads TGTGCCAGCAGCTTGGTCGGGGTGTTCCTCGGCTACACCTTC. This translates into CASSLVGVFLGYTF.

The chain joins TRBV5-6 to TRBJ1-2; tentative D call: TRBD1 (6 bases). Germline V gene lookup returns CDR1 SGHDT and CDR2 YYEEEE. The CDR3 has 15 amino acids. Trimming left V 4 bases short and J 7 bases short, with 20 bases between. CDR3 protein: CASSANVRGYSGYTF. The CDR3 bases are TGTGCCAGCAGCGCGAATGTCAGGGGTTACTCTGGCTACACCTTC.

The chain has TRBV14 and TRBJ1-3, with D unresolved. Trimming took off 8 bases at V and 1 base at J, with 21 bases between the two ends. CDR1 is SGHDN, CDR2 FVKESK, per germline. The CDR3 runs to 17 residues. CDR3: CASYRVNRPRSGNTIYF. The CDR3 DNA sequence: TGTGCCAGCTATCGTGTAAATCGGCCTCGTTCTGGAAACACCATATATTTT.

CDR3 DNA: TGTGCCTGGAGAGTAGCGAGTCCCTACGAGCAGTACTTC. Translated: CAWRVASPYEQYF. The genes are TRBV30 and TRBJ2-7, with D possibly being TRBD2 (5 bases). Trimming removed 3 bases from V and 2 bases from J, with 11 bases in between. Germline CDR1 is GTSNPN and CDR2 is SVGIG (reference sequence). This CDR3 has 13 residues.

Written as DNA, the CDR3 is TGTGCCACCAGCAGGGGTAGGGGGTCCGGGAGCAATCAGCCCCAGCATTTT. This translates into CATSRGRGSGSNQPQHF. V gene TRBV15 combines with J gene TRBJ1-5; maybe TRBD1 (6 bases). The germline V and J ends were trimmed by 3 bases and 1 base, with 16 bases remaining between them. Germline V gene sequence: CDR1 LNHNV, CDR2 YYDKDF (reference sequence). The CDR3 runs 17 residues.

This chain uses TRBV7-2 with TRBJ2-7; D unclear. The V gene lost 5 bases and the J gene lost 1 base, with 18 bases spanning the gap. The germline V gene has CDR1 SGHTA and CDR2 FQGNSA. The CDR3 runs 16 residues. The CDR3 spells CASSRTTAVASYEQYF. The CDR3 region has the DNA TGTGCCAGCAGCCGCACTACAGCAGTGGCTTCCTACGAGCAGTACTTC.

The CDR3 nucleotides read TGTGCCAGCAGCTTAGGTATGGCTAGCACAGATACGCAGTATTTT. Translating gives CASSLGMASTDTQYF. J is TRBJ2-3 and V is TRBV11-2; D is unresolved. V dropped 1 base and J dropped 0 bases, with 8 bases sitting between them. CDR1 is SGHAT and CDR2 is FQNNGV in the germline V gene. This CDR3 is built from 15 residues.

This clone appeared a single time. This rearrangement joins TRBV25-1 to TRBJ1-5, with 9 bases identical to TRBD1. Per germline, CDR1 MGHDK and CDR2 SYGVNS. V lost 6 bases and J lost 11; bases outside the gene matches: 11. The CDR3 runs 14 residues. The CDR3 region is CASRERDREGSQHF. Written as DNA, the CDR3 is TGTGCCAGCAGAGAACGGGACAGGGAGGGGTCCCAGCATTTT. The complete variable domain, with remaining parts taken from reference TRBV25-1 and TRBJ1-5, reads EADIYQTPRYLVIGTGKKITLECSQTMGHDKMYWYQQDPGMELHLIHYSYGVNSTEKGDLSSESTVSRIRTEHFPLTLESARPSHTSQYLCASRERDREGSQHFGDGTRLSIL.

Written as DNA, the CDR3 is TGTGCCAGCAGCAAACCCGGGACAGGGGGGGATGAAGCTTTCTTT. Translated, it gives CASSKPGTGGDEAFF. The chain recombines TRBV21-1 with TRBJ1-1; the table's D gene call, TRBD1, was not cross checked with the DNA. TRBV21-1 counts as a pseudogene. The CDR3 spans 15 residues.

This chain uses TRBV6-1 with TRBJ1-1, with 10 bases that match TRBD1. Per the germline V gene, CDR1 is MNHNS and CDR2 is SASEGT. The CDR3 is 12 residues long. Unmatched junction bases numbered 4, after V lost 4 bases and J lost 11 bases. CDR3 sequence (DNA): TGTGCCAGCAGTGGGGACAGGGGCGAGGCTTTCTTT. Amino acids: CASSGDRGEAFF.

Regarding this clone: At the DNA level, this CDR3 is encoded by other sequences in the same sample as well. The rearrangement uses TRBV6-5 and TRBJ2-1; the match to TRBD2 covers 10 bases. The germline V gene has CDR1 MNHEY and CDR2 SVGAGI. Trimming cost V 2 bases and J 8 bases; bases outside gene matches: 3. The CDR3 runs to 14 residues. CDR3 nucleotides: TGTGCCAGCAGTTACGGTCTAGCGGGAGATGAGCAGTTCTTC. As protein: CASSYGLAGDEQFF.

The chain has TRBV30 and TRBJ2-1; 8 nucleotides match TRBD2. Per the germline V gene, CDR1 is GTSNPN and CDR2 is SVGIG (reference sequence). With V trimmed by 5 bases and J by 4 bases, 4 bases remained unmatched. The CDR3 sequence is 13 residues long. CDR3: CAWGAGGYNEQFF. The CDR3 nucleotides read TGTGCCTGGGGGGCGGGAGGATACAATGAGCAGTTCTTC.

The V and J genes are TRBV19 and TRBJ1-2; D remains unclear. V lost 3 bases, J lost 4 bases, and 12 bases lay in between. CDR3 length: 14 residues. In germline, CDR1 is LNHDA, CDR2 SQIVND (reference sequence). For the CDR3, the DNA is TGTGCCAGTAGTATTCGTGGCGGGCCCTATGGCTACACCTTC. As protein: CASSIRGGPYGYTF.